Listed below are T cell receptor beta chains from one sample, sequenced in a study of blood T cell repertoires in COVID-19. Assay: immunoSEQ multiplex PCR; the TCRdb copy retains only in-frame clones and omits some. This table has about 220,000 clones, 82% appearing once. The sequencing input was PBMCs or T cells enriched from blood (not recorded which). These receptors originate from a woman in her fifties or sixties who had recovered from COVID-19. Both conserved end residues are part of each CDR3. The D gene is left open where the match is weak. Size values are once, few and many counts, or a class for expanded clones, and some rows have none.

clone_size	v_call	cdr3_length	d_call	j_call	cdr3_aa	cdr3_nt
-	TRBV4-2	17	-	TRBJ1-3	CASSPRGALASGNTIYF	TGTGCCAGCAGCCCCCGGGGGGCATTAGCCTCTGGAAACACCATATATTTT
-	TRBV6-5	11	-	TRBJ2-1	CASNFQGEQFF	TGTGCCAGCAACTTCCAGGGTGAGCAGTTCTTC
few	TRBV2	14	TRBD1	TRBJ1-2	CASRDDRGLYGYTF	TGTGCCAGCAGGGACGACAGGGGACTCTATGGCTACACCTTC
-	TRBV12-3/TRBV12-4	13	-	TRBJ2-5	CASGQGPQETQYF	TGTGCCAGCGGGCAGGGGCCTCAAGAGACCCAGTACTTC
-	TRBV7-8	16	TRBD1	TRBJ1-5	CASSLRAGGIDQPQHF	TGTGCCAGCAGCTTACGGGCAGGGGGCATCGATCAGCCCCAGCATTTT
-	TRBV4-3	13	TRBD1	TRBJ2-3	CASSRTGTDTQYF	TGCGCCAGCAGCCGGACAGGGACAGATACGCAGTATTTT
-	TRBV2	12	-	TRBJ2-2	CASKQALRELFF	TGTGCCAGCAAGCAGGCACTTCGGGAGCTGTTTTTT
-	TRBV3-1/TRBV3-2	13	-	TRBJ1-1	CASSLEGMAEAFF	TGTGCCAGCAGCCTGGAGGGGATGGCTGAAGCTTTCTTT
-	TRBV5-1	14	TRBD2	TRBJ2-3	CASLRGGGTDTQYF	TGCGCCAGCCTACGGGGGGGCGGCACAGATACGCAGTATTTT
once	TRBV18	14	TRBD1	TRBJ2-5	CASSPMTGEETQYF	TGTGCCAGCTCACCAATGACAGGGGAAGAGACCCAGTACTTC
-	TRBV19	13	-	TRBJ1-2	CASSLVVYVGYTF	TGTGCCAGTAGTTTGGTGGTCTATGTAGGCTACACCTTC
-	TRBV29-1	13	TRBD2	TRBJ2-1	CSVYGLADNEQFF	TGCAGCGTTTACGGACTAGCGGACAATGAGCAGTTCTTC
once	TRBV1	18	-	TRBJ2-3	CTSSQEKRFSGSTDTQYF	TGCACCAGCAGCCAAGAAAAGAGATTTAGCGGCAGCACAGATACGCAGTATTTT
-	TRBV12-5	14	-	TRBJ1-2	CASGSDMTNYGYTF	TGTGCTAGTGGGTCGGACATGACTAACTATGGCTACACCTTC
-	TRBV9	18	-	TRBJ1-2	CASSVATRWRGQTYGYTF	TGTGCCAGCAGCGTAGCTACTAGGTGGCGGGGGCAGACCTATGGCTACACCTTC
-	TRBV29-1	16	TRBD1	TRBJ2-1	CSVGALRQGAYNEQFF	TGCAGCGTTGGGGCTTTGCGGCAGGGGGCCTACAATGAGCAGTTCTTC
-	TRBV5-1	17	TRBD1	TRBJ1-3	CASSLRPGQASGNTIYF	TGCGCCAGCAGCCTCCGACCGGGACAGGCCTCTGGAAACACCATATATTTT
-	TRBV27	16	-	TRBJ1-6	CASSLGRVRGNSPLHF	TGTGCCAGCAGTTTGGGTCGTGTCAGGGGTAATTCACCCCTCCACTTT
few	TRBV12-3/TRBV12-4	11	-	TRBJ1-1	CASSFRDEAFF	TGTGCCAGCAGTTTTCGGGATGAAGCTTTCTTT
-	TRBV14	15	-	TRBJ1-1	CASSHLTNMNTEAFF	TGTGCCAGCAGCCACTTGACAAACATGAACACTGAAGCTTTCTTT
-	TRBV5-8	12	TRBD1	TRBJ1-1	CASSPGQGRAFF	TGTGCCAGCAGCCCTGGACAGGGGAGAGCTTTCTTT
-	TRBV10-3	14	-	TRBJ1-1	CAISEGSGLTEAFF	TGTGCCATCAGTGAAGGCTCAGGGTTGACTGAAGCTTTCTTT
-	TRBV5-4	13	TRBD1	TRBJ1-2	CASSQDRTRGYTF	TGTGCCAGCAGCCAGGACAGGACGCGGGGCTACACCTTC
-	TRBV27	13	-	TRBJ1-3	CASSYRTGNTIYF	TGTGCCAGCAGTTACAGGACTGGAAACACCATATATTTT
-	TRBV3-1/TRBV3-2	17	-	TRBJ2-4	CASSGVAPICKKNIQYF	TGTGCCAGCAGCGGTGTGGCTCCCATTTGCAAAAAAAACATTCAGTACTTC
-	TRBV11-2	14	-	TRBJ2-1	CASSLAYQDYEQFF	TGTGCCAGCAGCTTAGCGTATCAGGACTATGAGCAGTTCTTC
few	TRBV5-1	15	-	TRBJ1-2	CASSLDGAVGYGYTF	TGCGCCAGCAGCTTGGATGGGGCTGTTGGCTATGGCTACACCTTC
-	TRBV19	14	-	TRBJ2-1	CASSGSLLGNEQFF	TGTGCCAGTTCAGGGTCTCTTTTAGGGAATGAGCAGTTCTTC
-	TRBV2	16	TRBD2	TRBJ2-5	CASSPLAPGLVETQYF	TGTGCCAGCAGCCCCCTCGCTCCGGGACTAGTAGAGACCCAGTACTTC
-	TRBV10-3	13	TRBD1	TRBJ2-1	CAISELRDREQFF	TGTGCCATCAGTGAACTCCGGGACAGGGAGCAGTTCTTC
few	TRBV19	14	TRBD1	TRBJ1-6	CATTTGAPNSPLHF	TGTGCCACTACGACAGGGGCCCCTAATTCACCCCTCCACTTT
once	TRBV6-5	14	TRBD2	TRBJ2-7	CASSSPGLAVEQYF	TGTGCCAGCAGTTCTCCGGGACTAGCGGTTGAGCAGTACTTC
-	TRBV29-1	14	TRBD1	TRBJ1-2	CSVGEMGQGNGYTF	TGCAGCGTTGGGGAAATGGGACAGGGCAATGGCTACACCTTC
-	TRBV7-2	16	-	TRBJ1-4	CASSQEAGTTNEKLFF	TGTGCCAGCAGCCAAGAAGCAGGGACAACTAATGAAAAACTGTTTTTT
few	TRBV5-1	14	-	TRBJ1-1	CASSHRNMNTEAFF	TGCGCCAGCAGCCACAGAAATATGAACACTGAAGCTTTCTTT
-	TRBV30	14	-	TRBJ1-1	CALRGRLGDTEAFF	TGTGCCCTACGGGGGAGGCTGGGGGACACTGAAGCTTTCTTT
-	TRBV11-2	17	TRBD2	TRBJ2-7	CASSRAGTSGASYEQYF	TGTGCCAGCAGCCGGGCAGGGACTAGCGGGGCCTCCTACGAGCAGTACTTC
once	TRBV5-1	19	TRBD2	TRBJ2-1	CASSRIPSTSGSSRNEQFF	TGCGCCAGCAGCCGGATCCCGTCGACTAGCGGGAGTTCGCGCAATGAGCAGTTCTTC
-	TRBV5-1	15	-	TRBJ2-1	CASKGDSNSYNEQFF	TGCGCCAGTAAAGGCGACAGTAACTCCTACAATGAGCAGTTCTTC
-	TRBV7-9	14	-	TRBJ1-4	CASSFAGGGEKLFF	TGTGCCAGCAGCTTTGCGGGGGGAGGTGAAAAACTGTTTTTT
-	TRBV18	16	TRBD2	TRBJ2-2	CASSPPATGGFGELFF	TGTGCCAGCTCACCACCGGCGACGGGGGGGTTCGGGGAGCTGTTTTTT
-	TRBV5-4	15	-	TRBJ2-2	CASSSGLWNTGELFF	TGTGCCAGCAGCTCGGGACTTTGGAACACCGGGGAGCTGTTTTTT
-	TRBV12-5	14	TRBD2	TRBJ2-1	CASGLVGGRGGQFF	TGTGCTAGTGGTTTGGTAGGCGGGAGAGGCGGGCAGTTCTTC
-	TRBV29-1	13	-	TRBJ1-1	CSVAETGGTEAFF	TGCAGCGTTGCCGAGACGGGGGGCACTGAAGCTTTCTTT
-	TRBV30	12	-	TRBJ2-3	CAWRDSTDTQYF	TGTGCCTGGAGGGACTCCACAGATACGCAGTATTTT
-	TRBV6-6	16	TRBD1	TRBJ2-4	CASSSRTGIAKNIQYF	TGTGCCAGCAGTTCCCGGACAGGGATAGCCAAAAACATTCAGTACTTC